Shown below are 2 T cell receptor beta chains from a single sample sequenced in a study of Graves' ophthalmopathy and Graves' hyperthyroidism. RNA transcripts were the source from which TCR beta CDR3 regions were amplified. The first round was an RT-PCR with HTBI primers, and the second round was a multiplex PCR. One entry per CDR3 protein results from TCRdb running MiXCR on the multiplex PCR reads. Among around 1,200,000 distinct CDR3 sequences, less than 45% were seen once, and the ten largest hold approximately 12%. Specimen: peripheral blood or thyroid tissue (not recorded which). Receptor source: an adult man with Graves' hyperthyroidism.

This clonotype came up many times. CDR3 amino acids: CATSPYTRDRVAEQYF. In nucleotides, the CDR3 is TGTGCCACCAGCCCCTACACCCGGGACAGGGTTGCCGAGCAGTACTTC. V and J are TRBV15 and TRBJ2-7; 9 nucleotides agree with TRBD1. The CDR3 has 16 residues. With V trimmed by 5 bases and J by 6 bases, 14 bases remained unmatched. CDR1 is LNHNV and CDR2 is YYDKDF in the germline V gene (reference sequence).

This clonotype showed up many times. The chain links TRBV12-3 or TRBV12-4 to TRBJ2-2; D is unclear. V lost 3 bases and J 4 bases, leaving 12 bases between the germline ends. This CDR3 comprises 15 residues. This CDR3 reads CASSFLGFGTGELFF. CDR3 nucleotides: TGTGCCAGCAGTTTCTTGGGGTTTGGCACCGGGGAGCTGTTTTTT.